Below are 29 T cell receptor beta chains sequenced from a single sample in a study of blood T cell repertoires in COVID-19. Sequenced by immunoSEQ multiplex PCR; TCRdb stores in-frame clones only, minus some. The sample contains 110,000 to 150,000 clones, 88% of which appear only once. The sample taken for sequencing was peripheral blood. The receptors were sampled from a man aged 50 to 60 with active or convalescent COVID-19.

The CDR3 nucleotides are TGTGCCAGCAGCCCCTCCGGTAGGGGCTATGGCTACACCTTC. Translating gives CASSPSGRGYGYTF. The genes are TRBV14 and TRBJ1-2, with TRBD1 as a possible D gene (5 bases). Germline V gene sequence: CDR1 SGHDN, CDR2 FVKESK. V lost 4 bases and J lost 4, with 13 bases in between. The CDR3 totals 14 residues.

The V gene is TRBV11-2, the J gene TRBJ2-7; possibly TRBD2 for D (5 bases). CDR1 and CDR2 from the germline V gene are SGHAT and FQNNGV. V dropped 6 bases and J dropped 9 bases, with 21 bases sitting between them. There are 14 residues in the CDR3. The CDR3 DNA is TGTGCCAGCAGTCCAGCTTCGTCCCCCCGGGGGCAGTACTTC. Amino acid sequence: CASSPASSPRGQYF.

The chain carries TRBV7-2 and TRBJ1-3; D call uncertain. Per the germline V gene, CDR1 is SGHTA and CDR2 is FQGNSA. V lost 2 bases, J lost 4 bases, and 6 bases lay in between. CDR3 size: 13 residues. This CDR3 is CASSLPKGNTIYF. The CDR3 coding sequence is TGTGCCAGCAGCTTACCCAAAGGAAACACCATATATTTT.

The chain links TRBV6-1 to TRBJ1-2; D is unresolved. Trimming removed 0 bases from V and 8 bases from J, with 10 bases in between. The CDR3 length is 13 residues. The germline CDR1 and CDR2 sequences are MNHNS and SASEGT. Written as DNA, the CDR3 is TGTGCCAGCAGTGAAGCAAGGAGCGGGGGCTACACCTTC. Translation gives CASSEARSGGYTF.

V and J are TRBV21-1 and TRBJ1-1; the table's D call of TRBD1 was not tested on the DNA. TRBV21-1 is an annotated pseudogene. The CDR3 spans 16 residues. The CDR3 DNA reads TGTGCCAGCAGCAAAGCGGGCAGAACCATGAACACTGAAGCTTTCTTT. Its protein is CASSKAGRTMNTEAFF.

The V and J genes are TRBV6-2 or TRBV6-3 and TRBJ2-7; 7 bases agree with TRBD2. Germline trimming cut 5 bases from V and 5 bases from J; bases unmatched to any gene: 12. CDR3 length: 15 residues. Germline assignment: CDR1 MNHEY and CDR2 SVGEGT. The CDR3 DNA follows: TGTGCCAGCAGTAATCCCGGGGAGGGCCTCAACGAGCAGTACTTC. Translated, it gives CASSNPGEGLNEQYF.

The chain recombines TRBV12-5 with TRBJ2-1; the match to TRBD2 covers 8 bases. Germline values: CDR1 LGHNT, CDR2 FRNRAP. With V trimmed by 6 bases and J by 1 base, 2 bases remained unmatched. The CDR3 loop spans 14 amino acids. The CDR3 nucleotides read TGTGCTAGTGGCGGGGGGGAATCCTACAATGAGCAGTTCTTC. As protein: CASGGGESYNEQFF. Using reference TRBV12-5 and TRBJ2-1 for the parts outside the CDR3, the full variable domain is DARVTQTPRHKVTEMGQEVTMRCQPILGHNTVFWYRQTMMQGLELLAYFRNRAPLDDSGMPKDRFSAEMPDATLATLKIQPSEPRDSAVYFCASGGGESYNEQFFGPGTRLTVL.

The genes are TRBV4-1 and TRBJ2-1, with 10 bases that match TRBD2. Trimming at V came to 1 base and at J to 7 bases, leaving 7 bases not matched to a gene. The CDR3 is made up of 16 amino acids. Germline V lookup: CDR1 MGHRA, CDR2 YSYEKL. The CDR3 region is CASSQAPSGSLNEQFF. In DNA, the CDR3 is TGCGCCAGCAGCCAAGCCCCTAGCGGGAGTCTGAATGAGCAGTTCTTC.

The rearrangement joins TRBV25-1 to TRBJ2-5; 8 bases are shared with TRBD1. The germline CDR1 and CDR2 sequences are MGHDK and SYGVNS. J was trimmed by 5 bases and V by 5 bases; bases with no gene match: 13. The CDR3 has 16 residues. DNA of the CDR3: TGTGCCAGCAGTTCAACTCGGACAGGGAGAAGGGAGACCCAGTACTTC. This gives the protein CASSSTRTGRRETQYF.

The rearrangement links TRBV5-4 to TRBJ2-3; no reliable D call. V lost 0 bases to trimming and J lost 3 bases, with 17 bases between them. This CDR3 region has 17 residues. Per the germline V gene, CDR1 is SGHNT and CDR2 is YYREEE (reference sequence). The DNA for the CDR3 is TGTGCCAGCAGCTTGGAAGGCCTCTCGGCTAGTACAGATACGCAGTATTTT. Its translation is CASSLEGLSASTDTQYF. The full variable domain, its missing parts supplied by reference TRBV5-4 and TRBJ2-3, is ETGVTQSPTHLIKTRGQQVTLRCSSQSGHNTVSWYQQALGQGPQFIFQYYREEENGRGNFPPRFSGLQFPNYSSELNVNALELDDSALYLCASSLEGLSASTDTQYFGPGTRLTVL.

This clone showed up many times. CDR3 residues: CASSEGTAPGNIQYF. CDR3 in DNA: TGTGCCAGCAGTGAGGGGACTGCCCCAGGAAACATTCAGTACTTC. This rearrangement joins TRBV6-4 to TRBJ2-4; a weak D match, TRBD2 (6 bases). Looked up from germline, CDR1 is MRHNA and CDR2 is SNTAGT. CDR3 length: 15 amino acids. Trimming shortened V by 3 bases and J by 6 bases, and 15 bases separated the two germline ends.

In its sample, this clone was seen once. CDR3 sequence reads: CASSLEGAPLETQYF. CDR3 DNA: TGTGCCAGCAGCTTGGAAGGGGCTCCTTTGGAGACCCAGTACTTC. The chain has TRBV11-2 and TRBJ2-5; weak D call: TRBD1 (5 bases). Germline V gene sequence: CDR1 SGHAT, CDR2 FQNNGV. Trimming took 3 bases from V and 5 from J, leaving 16 bases between them. There are 15 residues in the CDR3.

The chain joins TRBV5-4 to TRBJ2-5; D is ambiguous. There are 16 residues in the CDR3. V was shortened by 0 bases and J by 5 bases, with 17 bases between the two germline ends. From germline, CDR1 is SGHNT and CDR2 YYREEE (reference sequence). CDR3 nucleotides: TGTGCCAGCAGCTTGGCTTACGGCAGCACCAGGGAGACCCAGTACTTC. This sequence encodes CASSLAYGSTRETQYF.

The chain couples TRBV2 to TRBJ1-4; the match to TRBD1 covers 8 bases. Trimming took 6 bases from V and 0 from J; bases not matched to a gene: 3. The CDR3 has 15 amino acids. Per the germline V gene, CDR1 is SNHLY and CDR2 is FYNNEI. CDR3 residues: CASRNRGATNEKLFF. DNA for the CDR3: TGTGCCAGCAGGAACAGGGGGGCAACTAATGAAAAACTGTTTTTT.

This clone occurred once. The rearrangement joins TRBV12-3 or TRBV12-4 to TRBJ2-7; 7 bases line up with TRBD1. V dropped 5 bases and J dropped 3; count of bases not matched to a gene: 4. There are 13 residues in the CDR3. Written as DNA, the CDR3 is TGTGCCAGCAGTAGGACAGGAAACTACGAGCAGTACTTC. Protein product: CASSRTGNYEQYF.

This clone was recorded only once. This sequence joins TRBV6-5 and TRBJ2-1, with a weak D call TRBD1 (7 bases). Germline V gene lookup returns CDR1 MNHEY and CDR2 SVGAGI. The ends were cut back, 4 bases at V and 4 bases at J, with 17 bases in the middle. This CDR3 is built from 16 residues. The CDR3 loop is CASSSQGAGGYNEQFF. CDR3 DNA: TGTGCCAGCAGTTCTCAGGGCGCAGGGGGGTACAATGAGCAGTTCTTC.

The gene calls are TRBV27 and TRBJ1-3; tentatively, D is TRBD1 (6 bases). Trimming pared 0 bases from V and 4 bases from J, leaving 10 bases between. Germline V gene sequence: CDR1 MNHEY, CDR2 SMNVEV (reference sequence). The CDR3 runs to 15 residues. CDR3 loop: CASSLSVGAGNTIYF. The CDR3 DNA reads as TGTGCCAGCAGTTTATCAGTGGGGGCGGGAAACACCATATATTTT.

This clone appeared once. The genes are TRBV21-1 and TRBJ2-1; TRBD2, as called in the table, went unchecked against the DNA. TRBV21-1 is a documented pseudogene. This CDR3 is built from 12 residues. As DNA, the CDR3 is TGTGCCAGACTGACTAGCGGGAGAGGGGGGTTCTTC. Its protein is CARLTSGRGGFF.

The chain joins TRBV9 to TRBJ1-5; 7 bases map to TRBD1. The CDR3 is 15 amino acids. V lost 0 bases to trimming and J lost 6 bases; unmatched junction nucleotides: 6. CDR1 and CDR2 from the germline V gene are SGDLS and YYNGEE. CDR3 coding DNA: TGTGCCAGCAGCGTAGGAGGGGGCGCGTCTCAGCCCCAGCATTTT. This sequence encodes CASSVGGGASQPQHF.

The genes are TRBV18 and TRBJ1-2; tentative D call: TRBD1 (5 bases). This CDR3 has 17 residues. The germline V gene encodes CDR1 KGHSH and CDR2 LQKENI. V was cut by 2 bases and J by 6 bases, with 22 bases left in between. The CDR3 nucleotides are TGTGCCAGCTCACCAAAATGGGGGGACCGCCTCTTTAATGGCTACACCTTC. Amino acid sequence: CASSPKWGDRLFNGYTF.

The chain links TRBV12-3 or TRBV12-4 to TRBJ2-2; no clear D. The CDR3 runs 13 residues. The V gene lost 7 bases and the J gene lost 2 bases, with 8 bases spanning the gap. CDR3 in amino acids: CASNNRNTGELFF. CDR3 in DNA: TGTGCCAGCAACAACAGAAACACCGGGGAGCTGTTTTTT.

The chain links TRBV29-1 to TRBJ2-3; 12 nucleotides align to TRBD2. Trimming cost V 7 bases and J 0 bases; bases outside gene matches: 17. This CDR3 spans 19 amino acids. CDR1 is SQVTM and CDR2 is ANQGSEA in the germline V gene. CDR3 sequence: CSGPRASGRATLSTDTQYF. The CDR3 DNA follows: TGCAGCGGACCTCGGGCTAGCGGGAGGGCCACACTGAGCACAGATACGCAGTATTTT.

The chain recombines TRBV4-2 with TRBJ2-5; TRBD2 matches 10 bases. Germline CDR1 reads LGHNA; CDR2 reads YNFKEQ. The CDR3 has 15 residues. With V trimmed by 1 base and J by 4 bases, 3 bases remained unmatched. The chain's CDR3 is CASSQGTSGPETQYF. CDR3 nucleotide sequence: TGTGCCAGCAGCCAAGGGACTAGCGGACCAGAGACCCAGTACTTC.

The V gene is TRBV18, the J gene TRBJ2-7; 10 bases line up with TRBD2. Germline lookup yields CDR1 KGHSH and CDR2 LQKENI. The V segment lost 3 bases and the J segment 6 bases; nucleotides outside the gene matches: 2. The CDR3 has 13 amino acids. This CDR3 is CASSPGLASEQYF. The CDR3, as DNA: TGTGCCAGCTCACCGGGACTAGCGAGCGAGCAGTACTTC.

The gene calls are TRBV19 and TRBJ1-2; unclear D gene. Trimming removed 5 bases from V and 1 base from J, with 8 bases in between. Germline V lookup: CDR1 LNHDA, CDR2 SQIVND (reference sequence). The CDR3 contains 13 residues. The CDR3, as DNA: TGTGCCAGTAGTCCCCAGGTTAACTATGGCTACACCTTC. Protein: CASSPQVNYGYTF.

A few counts support this clone. This sequence joins TRBV19 and TRBJ1-1; TRBD1 matches at 9 bases. The germline V gene has CDR1 LNHDA and CDR2 SQIVND (reference sequence). The V segment lost 3 bases and the J segment 1 base; nucleotides outside the gene matches: 3. This CDR3 contains 15 residues. CDR3 nucleotides: TGTGCCAGTAGTATCGGGACAGGGTGGAACACTGAAGCTTTCTTT. Protein: CASSIGTGWNTEAFF.

The V gene is TRBV30, the J gene TRBJ2-1; D possibly corresponds to TRBD2 (5 bases). The CDR3 length is 14 residues. V dropped 0 bases and J dropped 4 bases, with 10 bases sitting between them. In germline, CDR1 is GTSNPN, CDR2 SVGIG (reference sequence). The CDR3 sequence: CAWSVRSGYNEQFF. DNA of the CDR3: TGTGCCTGGAGTGTACGAAGCGGTTACAATGAGCAGTTCTTC.

The chain carries TRBV28 and TRBJ1-2, with D possibly matching TRBD1 (6 bases). The CDR3 is made up of 14 amino acids. The V end lost 2 bases, the J end lost 8 bases, and 15 bases lay between the germline ends. CDR1 MDHEN and CDR2 SYDVKM come from the germline V gene. The CDR3 coding sequence is TGTGCCAGCAGTTTAAGTTCGGGGGGGCGAGGCTACACCTTC. Amino acids: CASSLSSGGRGYTF.

The chain uses TRBV4-2 and TRBJ2-5, with D unclear. CDR1 and CDR2 (germline): LGHNA, YNFKEQ. The CDR3 has 14 residues. Trimming stripped 1 base from V and 1 base from J, with 7 bases between. In DNA, the CDR3 is TGTGCCAGCAGCCAAGTGGGCTTCCAAGAGACCCAGTACTTC. Amino acid sequence: CASSQVGFQETQYF.